These 6 T cell receptor beta chains came from one sample sequenced in a study of chemoradiotherapy in HPV16-positive cancers. The assay was immunoSEQ multiplex PCR, and TCRdb's table has in-frame clones only and misses some. The table shows some 15,000 clones, with approximately 89% occurring only once. The input for sequencing was blood, taken from a patient who underwent chemoradiotherapy. Receptors originate from a human donor with HPV-associated anogenital cancer.

This clone showed up just a few times. This sequence joins TRBV7-2 and TRBJ1-5, with TRBD1 as a possible D gene (5 bases). Trimming removed 3 bases from V and 2 bases from J, with 14 bases in between. From germline, CDR1 is SGHTA and CDR2 FQGNSA. This CDR3 has 16 amino acids. CDR3 DNA sequence: TGTGCCAGCAGCTTCGGAGGGGATCCCCGCAATCAGCCCCAGCATTTT. Amino acids: CASSFGGDPRNQPQHF.

The V gene is TRBV5-4, the J gene TRBJ1-1, with TRBD1 identical over 10 bases. The CDR3 is 15 residues long. J lost 1 base, V lost 4 bases, and 4 bases had no gene match. Germline V gene sequence: CDR1 SGHNT, CDR2 YYREEE (reference sequence). The CDR3 loop is CASSPRTGGNTEAFF. CDR3 sequence (DNA): TGTGCCAGCAGCCCAAGGACAGGGGGGAACACTGAAGCTTTCTTT.

This chain connects TRBV4-2 to TRBJ2-1; a weak D match, TRBD2 (5 bases). Germline V gives CDR1 LGHNA, CDR2 YNFKEQ. V lost 0 bases, J lost 9 bases, and 18 bases lay in between. This CDR3 spans 16 amino acids. The CDR3 nucleotides are TGTGCCAGCAGCCAAGATCACGGCCAGGACTCGATTGAGCAGTTCTTC. Encoded protein: CASSQDHGQDSIEQFF.

The chain couples TRBV7-9 to TRBJ2-5; D possibly corresponds to TRBD2 (6 bases). Trimming removed 0 bases at V and 5 bases at J, with 10 bases between. CDR1 is SEHNR and CDR2 is FQNEAQ in the germline V gene (reference sequence). This CDR3 region has 14 residues. The CDR3 sequence is CASSLARAGETQYF. The CDR3 bases are TGTGCCAGCAGCTTAGCGCGGGCGGGGGAGACCCAGTACTTC.

The chain links TRBV5-1 to TRBJ2-3; maybe TRBD2 (5 bases). Germline V gene data show CDR1 as SGHRS and CDR2 as YFSETQ. Trimming took 4 bases from V and 0 from J, leaving 12 bases between them. CDR3 length: 15 residues. The CDR3 sequence is CASSPTTPSTDTQYF. The DNA for the CDR3 is TGCGCCAGCAGCCCGACTACTCCTAGCACAGATACGCAGTATTTT.

V gene TRBV12-2 combines with J gene TRBJ1-5. TRBV12-2 is tagged as a pseudogene. The CDR3 sequence is 17 residues long. In nucleotides, the CDR3 is TGTGCAAGTCGCTTAGCTCCGGGAGATTATAGCAATCAGCCCCAGCATTTT. It encodes CASRLAPGDYSNQPQHF.